This is a list of T cell receptor beta chains from one sample in a study of blood T cell repertoires in COVID-19. Some clones are missing from TCRdb's copy, which holds only in-frame ones; the method was immunoSEQ multiplex PCR. The repertoire holds tens of thousands of clones, with more than 80% as singletons. Material for sequencing was peripheral blood. The origin of the receptors is a human donor in a cohort sampled during active COVID-19. Both conserved end residues are part of each CDR3. The D gene is left open where the match is weak. Some rows have no size entry. The others give once, few or many, or a class for an expanded clone.

j_call,clone_size,v_call,d_call,cdr3_aa,cdr3_nt
TRBJ2-7,once,TRBV28,-,CASLYPYEQYF,TGTGCCAGCCTGTATCCCTACGAGCAGTACTTC
TRBJ1-2,-,TRBV30,-,CAWRFRYGYTF,TGTGCCTGGAGGTTCAGATATGGCTACACCTTC
TRBJ1-2,-,TRBV12-1,-,CASSPLHHGSYGYTF,TGTGCCAGCAGCCCGCTTCATCACGGGTCTTATGGCTACACCTTC
TRBJ2-1,-,TRBV5-1,-,CASSFSLGVGNEQFF,TGCGCCAGCAGCTTTAGTCTAGGGGTCGGGAATGAGCAGTTCTTC
TRBJ2-5,once,TRBV11-2,TRBD1,CASSQAAGTGTETQYF,TGTGCCAGCAGCCAGGCGGCCGGGACAGGGACCGAGACCCAGTACTTC
TRBJ1-5,-,TRBV5-1,-,CASSGGTGDNQPQHF,TGCGCCAGCAGCGGGGGTACGGGAGATAATCAGCCCCAGCATTTT
TRBJ2-3,-,TRBV27,TRBD1,CASTGGNTDTQYF,TGTGCCAGCACAGGGGGCAACACAGATACGCAGTATTTT
TRBJ1-2,-,TRBV5-4,-,CASSPVTGRGYGYTF,TGTGCCAGCAGCCCTGTGACAGGCCGGGGCTATGGCTACACCTTC
TRBJ2-7,once,TRBV6-5,TRBD1,CAGGQGEAYEQYF,TGTGCCGGAGGACAGGGGGAGGCCTACGAGCAGTACTTC
TRBJ2-7,-,TRBV7-6,TRBD1,CASSLRGQGVYEQYF,TGTGCCAGCAGCTTAAGGGGACAGGGGGTTTACGAGCAGTACTTC
TRBJ1-1,-,TRBV3-1/TRBV3-2,TRBD1,CASSPDRVRTEAFF,TGTGCCAGCAGCCCGGACAGGGTTCGGACTGAAGCTTTCTTT
TRBJ2-7,once,TRBV20-1,TRBD2,CSASGAGGYEQYF,TGCAGTGCTAGTGGTGCGGGGGGGTACGAGCAGTACTTC
TRBJ1-4,-,TRBV2,-,CASSDTDIATNEKLFF,TGTGCCAGCAGTGATACAGACATAGCAACTAATGAAAAACTGTTTTTT
TRBJ2-7,-,TRBV14,TRBD2,CASSPSGGSGEQYF,TGTGCCAGCAGCCCCAGCGGGGGGTCCGGCGAGCAGTACTTC
TRBJ2-3,-,TRBV4-1,TRBD2,CASSRRTLAVGDTQYF,TGCGCCAGCAGCCGAAGAACTCTAGCGGTAGGAGATACGCAGTATTTT
TRBJ2-7,-,TRBV19,TRBD2,CASSMGGISYEQYF,TGTGCCAGTAGTATGGGGGGGATATCCTACGAGCAGTACTTC
TRBJ1-3,few,TRBV7-9,-,CASSLGLYESSGNTIYF,TGTGCCAGCAGCTTAGGGCTTTACGAAAGCTCTGGAAACACCATATATTTT